Below are 32 T cell receptor beta chains sequenced from a single sample in a study of TIL therapy for anti-PD-1-resistant metastatic lung cancer. Time point noted: pre-treatment sample, taken before nivolumab and TIL therapy. The libraries were made with immunoSEQ v3. This table comes from immunoSEQ multiplex PCR, and its TCRdb copy is limited to in-frame clones, with some not included. This sample has under 60,000 clones, with around 86% found just once. Sequencing was performed on blood, taken at baseline. These receptors all come from a person aged 25 to 80 with non-small cell lung cancer.

J is TRBJ2-5 and V is TRBV9; 8 nucleotides match TRBD1. Trimming cost V 3 bases and J 1 base; bases outside gene matches: 11. In germline, CDR1 is SGDLS, CDR2 YYNGEE. CDR3 size: 17 residues. The CDR3 sequence: CASSGPHRDRTQETQYF. DNA for the CDR3: TGTGCCAGCAGCGGACCACACCGGGACAGGACCCAAGAGACCCAGTACTTC.

The gene calls are TRBV11-2 and TRBJ2-1; D may be TRBD2 (6 bases). The germline V and J ends were trimmed by 5 bases and 8 bases, with 22 bases remaining between them. Germline V CDR1 and CDR2: SGHAT, FQNNGV. The CDR3 loop spans 16 amino acids. This chain's CDR3 is CASSPEVRDSIHEQFF. CDR3 nucleotides: TGTGCCAGCAGCCCAGAAGTTCGGGACTCCATTCATGAGCAGTTCTTC.

This sequence joins TRBV5-6 and TRBJ2-7; D not certain. V lost 3 bases and J lost 4, with 8 bases in between. The CDR3 is 12 residues long. Germline values: CDR1 SGHDT, CDR2 YYEEEE. CDR3 DNA: TGTGCCAGCAGCTCCCTCCGGTACGAGCAGTACTTC. Translating it yields CASSSLRYEQYF.

The chain couples TRBV9 to TRBJ2-1; 13 positions match TRBD2. CDR1 SGDLS and CDR2 YYNGEE come from the germline V gene. The trim removed 2 bases at V and 15 bases at J, leaving 5 bases unmatched. CDR3 length equals 13 residues. CDR3 coding DNA: TGTGCCAGCAGCGTGGGGACTAGCGGGAAGCGGTTCTTC. This codes for CASSVGTSGKRFF.

This clone ranks as medium-sized (0.01 to 0.1%). The rearrangement uses TRBV4-3 and TRBJ2-3, with 10 bases that match TRBD1. The germline V gene has CDR1 LGHNA and CDR2 YSLEER. With 4 bases clipped from V and 6 bases from J, the junction kept 13 bases outside the gene matches. The CDR3 spans 17 residues. As DNA, the CDR3 is TGCGCCAGCAGCCCAAATACCGACAGGGGGCGAGGCGATACGCAGTATTTT. It specifies CASSPNTDRGRGDTQYF.

J is TRBJ1-5 and V is TRBV18; D not certain. V lost 6 bases to trimming and J lost 5 bases, with 14 bases between them. This CDR3 is built from 14 residues. CDR1 is KGHSH and CDR2 is LQKENI in the germline V gene. CDR3 nucleotides: TGTGCCAGCTCTCCAACCGGCCCTTATCAGCCCCAGCATTTT. Translating it yields CASSPTGPYQPQHF.

The chain couples TRBV7-9 to TRBJ2-5, with D unresolved. CDR1 SEHNR and CDR2 FQNEAQ come from the germline V gene (reference sequence). This CDR3 has 11 amino acids. V was shortened by 4 bases and J by 2 bases, with 2 bases between the two germline ends. CDR3 sequence reads: CASSSQETQYF. CDR3 in DNA: TGTGCCAGCAGCTCGCAAGAGACCCAGTACTTC.

The chain joins TRBV29-1 to TRBJ2-5; 10 bases agree with TRBD1. V lost 8 bases and J lost 5; bases outside the gene matches: 14. CDR1 and CDR2 from the germline V gene are SQVTM and ANQGSEA. The CDR3 has 15 amino acids. The CDR3 loop reads CSSTLGTGDMETQYF. The DNA for the CDR3 is TGCAGCTCCACCCTCGGGACAGGGGATATGGAGACCCAGTACTTC.

CDR3 nucleotides: TGTGCCAGCAGTTTATCGGGCGAGCAGTACTTC. Translating it yields CASSLSGEQYF. This chain joins TRBV27 and TRBJ2-7; D gene unclear. Germline loops: CDR1 MNHEY, CDR2 SMNVEV (reference sequence). The CDR3 runs 11 residues. The V end was cut by 0 bases, the J end by 6 bases, with 3 bases between.

The chain combines TRBV12-3 or TRBV12-4 with TRBJ1-1, with a tentative D call TRBD1 (5 bases). The CDR3 runs to 13 residues. Between the trimmed V and J ends, which lost 5 bases and 2 bases, there was a span of 9 bases. In DNA, the CDR3 is TGTGCCAGCAGTACGCAGGGAAACACTGAAGCTTTCTTT. Its protein is CASSTQGNTEAFF.

This rearrangement joins TRBV28 to TRBJ2-2, with TRBD2 matching over 8 bases. This CDR3 spans 13 amino acids. Trimming at V came to 5 bases and at J to 8 bases, leaving 4 bases not matched to a gene. The germline gives CDR1 MDHEN, CDR2 SYDVKM. The CDR3 region is CASSIGRAGELFF. Written as DNA, the CDR3 is TGTGCCAGCAGTATCGGGAGGGCGGGGGAGCTGTTTTTT.

The chain uses TRBV3-1 (or the pseudogene TRBV3-2) and TRBJ2-5, with TRBD1 matching over 12 bases. The germline V gene encodes CDR1 LGHDT and CDR2 YNNKEL (reference sequence). The V and J ends lost 2 bases and 2 bases, in that order; junction bases with no gene match: 3. The CDR3 spans 16 residues. The CDR3 reads CASSQRDRGRQETQYF. The CDR3 DNA reads TGTGCCAGCAGCCAAAGGGACAGGGGGCGGCAAGAGACCCAGTACTTC.

This chain connects TRBV18 to TRBJ2-7; D is uncertain. CDR3 size: 13 residues. Trimming cost V 6 bases and J 2 bases, with 11 bases left between them. CDR1 is KGHSH, CDR2 LQKENI, per germline. The CDR3 spells CASSRAATYEQYF. The CDR3 DNA reads as TGTGCCAGCTCTCGCGCAGCCACCTACGAGCAGTACTTC.

This clone was counted between two and nine times. This chain connects TRBV6-2 or TRBV6-3 to TRBJ2-5; TRBD1 matches 9 bases. From germline, CDR1 is MNHEY and CDR2 SVGEGT. Germline trimming cut 6 bases from V and 1 base from J; bases unmatched to any gene: 12. The CDR3 is made up of 17 amino acids. The DNA for the CDR3 is TGTGCCAGCAGCCAACCAAGACAGGGGGATTTCCAAGAGACCCAGTACTTC. This encodes CASSQPRQGDFQETQYF.

The J gene is TRBJ2-5, the V gene TRBV5-4; 10 bases fit TRBD2. The CDR3 extends over 15 amino acids. Trimming took 2 bases from V and 5 from J; bases not matched to a gene: 6. The germline V gene has CDR1 SGHNT and CDR2 YYREEE (reference sequence). DNA of the CDR3: TGTGCCAGCAGCTTCTCTAGCGGGAGTGGGGAGACCCAGTACTTC. Translation: CASSFSSGSGETQYF.

The V call is TRBV14, the J call TRBJ2-1; 13 bases are shared with TRBD2. CDR1 is SGHDN, CDR2 FVKESK, per germline. There are 16 residues in the CDR3. With V trimmed by 5 bases and J by 9 bases, 10 bases remained unmatched. Here the CDR3 DNA reads TGTGCCAGCAGCTCTAGCGGGACTAGCGGGAATTTTGAGCAGTTCTTC. Translating it yields CASSSSGTSGNFEQFF.

The genes are TRBV7-2 and TRBJ2-3; 13 bases are shared with TRBD2. This CDR3 contains 18 residues. CDR1 and CDR2 from the germline V gene are SGHTA and FQGNSA. V dropped 5 bases and J dropped 4; count of bases not matched to a gene: 12. The CDR3 bases are TGTGCCAGCAGCGACGGGACTAGCGGGACAAAGGGGCCAGATACGCAGTATTTT. Translating gives CASSDGTSGTKGPDTQYF.

This sequence joins TRBV5-6 and TRBJ2-5; TRBD1 matches at 8 bases. With 4 bases clipped from V and 1 base from J, the junction kept 6 bases outside the gene matches. This CDR3 region has 15 residues. Germline loops: CDR1 SGHDT, CDR2 YYEEEE. The CDR3 coding sequence is TGTGCCAGCAGCGCCCCGGACAGGGCCCAAGAGACCCAGTACTTC. This translates into CASSAPDRAQETQYF.

V is TRBV19 and J is TRBJ1-5; 7 bases match TRBD1. There are 15 residues in the CDR3. CDR1 is LNHDA, CDR2 SQIVND, per germline (reference sequence). J gave up 2 bases and V 8 bases, and 9 bases lay outside the gene matches. The CDR3 loop is CASGGGGGGNQPQHF. The CDR3 DNA is TGTGCCAGTGGGGGAGGGGGCGGTGGCAATCAGCCCCAGCATTTT.

V and J are TRBV6-5 and TRBJ2-1; D is unclear. The CDR3 extends over 13 amino acids. V was cut by 2 bases and J by 9 bases, with 11 bases left in between. The germline CDR1 and CDR2 sequences are MNHEY and SVGAGI. The CDR3 DNA is TGTGCCAGCAGTTACGAACGAGGCGGTGAGCAGTTCTTC. Protein product: CASSYERGGEQFF.

This clone came up a few times. The rearrangement uses TRBV30 and TRBJ1-4; unclear D gene. CDR3 length equals 14 residues. The ends were cut back, 2 bases at V and 7 bases at J, with 14 bases in the middle. Germline loops: CDR1 GTSNPN, CDR2 SVGIG (reference sequence). The CDR3 here is CAWSLPGNREKLFF. The CDR3 DNA sequence: TGTGCCTGGAGTCTCCCGGGGAATCGTGAAAAACTGTTTTTT.

This clone was seen just once. The chain uses TRBV30 and TRBJ2-7; TRBD1 or TRBD2 may be the D gene (6 bases each). V dropped 3 bases and J dropped 0 bases, with 21 bases sitting between them. The CDR3 is made up of 17 amino acids. Per germline, CDR1 GTSNPN and CDR2 SVGIG (reference sequence). In DNA form, the CDR3 reads TGTGCCTGGAGCGAACTCCGGGGGCGTCCCAGCTCCTACGAGCAGTACTTC. As protein: CAWSELRGRPSSYEQYF.

This chain joins TRBV9 and TRBJ2-7; 8 positions agree with TRBD2. Trimming removed 3 bases from V and 2 bases from J; junction bases left unmatched: 7. CDR3 size: 15 residues. The germline gives CDR1 SGDLS, CDR2 YYNGEE. The chain's CDR3 is CASSAGGGTTYEQYF. CDR3 nucleotide sequence: TGTGCCAGCAGCGCGGGGGGGGGCACAACCTACGAGCAGTACTTC.

This clone has just a few counts. This chain links TRBV14 with TRBJ1-2, with 9 bases that match TRBD1. Trimming cost V 4 bases and J 4 bases; bases outside gene matches: 7. The CDR3 runs to 15 residues. Per the germline V gene, CDR1 is SGHDN and CDR2 is FVKESK. DNA of the CDR3: TGTGCCAGCAGCCCTTCGACAGGGGGAGGCTATGGCTACACCTTC. Amino acids: CASSPSTGGGYGYTF.

The chain joins TRBV30 to TRBJ1-5; D unclear. V lost 1 base, J lost 3 bases, and 7 bases lay in between. Germline V gene lookup returns CDR1 GTSNPN and CDR2 SVGIG (reference sequence). The CDR3 is 13 residues long. The CDR3 DNA follows: TGTGCCTGGAGTGATACAGTCAATCAGCCCCAGCATTTT. Translating gives CAWSDTVNQPQHF.

The rearrangement joins TRBV5-6 to TRBJ1-5; unclear D gene. Germline values: CDR1 SGHDT, CDR2 YYEEEE. CDR3 size: 16 residues. The V and J ends lost 3 bases and 2 bases respectively, with 15 bases between them. CDR3 protein: CASSYRPHLGNQPQHF. The CDR3 nucleotides read TGTGCCAGCAGCTACCGTCCTCACTTGGGCAATCAGCCCCAGCATTTT.

This chain connects TRBV6-5 to TRBJ2-3, with 8 bases that match TRBD2. This CDR3 region has 11 residues. The germline CDR1 and CDR2 sequences are MNHEY and SVGAGI. The junction had 1 base not matched to a gene; V was cut back by 6 bases and J by 8 bases. The CDR3 loop is CASSGGGTQYF. CDR3 coding DNA: TGTGCCAGCAGCGGGGGGGGTACGCAGTATTTT.

V and J are TRBV5-5 and TRBJ1-1; D gene unclear. This CDR3 has 13 residues. Trimming shortened V by 1 base and J by 1 base, and 5 bases separated the two germline ends. Looked up from germline, CDR1 is SGHKS and CDR2 is YYEKEE (reference sequence). The CDR3 coding sequence is TGTGCCAGCAGCTTGTGGGGGAACACTGAAGCTTTCTTT. This sequence encodes CASSLWGNTEAFF.

This clone was seen once. The rearrangement uses TRBV5-1 and TRBJ2-4; D may be TRBD2 (6 bases). Trimming took off 1 base at V and 9 bases at J, with 14 bases between the two ends. CDR3 length: 14 residues. The germline CDR1 and CDR2 sequences are SGHRS and YFSETQ. CDR3 sequence (DNA): TGCGCCAGCAGCTTGACGGGAGAAAGCGGCATTCAGTACTTC. This translates into CASSLTGESGIQYF.

The V call is TRBV3-1 (or the pseudogene TRBV3-2), the J call TRBJ2-3; D gene ambiguous. V lost 5 bases and J 3 bases, leaving 6 bases between the germline ends. Looked up from germline, CDR1 is LGHDT and CDR2 is YNNKEL (reference sequence). The CDR3 consists of 12 residues. In DNA, the CDR3 is TGTGCCAGCAGCATGGAAACAGATACGCAGTATTTT. It is translated as CASSMETDTQYF.

The chain is built from TRBV6-2 or TRBV6-3 and TRBJ2-7; D might be TRBD1 (6 bases). The CDR3 runs to 15 residues. Germline V gene data show CDR1 as MNHEY and CDR2 as SVGEGT. V was cut by 0 bases and J by 2 bases, with 11 bases left in between. The CDR3 spells CASSYSGDNAYEQYF. CDR3 bases: TGTGCCAGCAGTTACTCCGGGGACAACGCCTACGAGCAGTACTTC.

This chain links TRBV11-2 with TRBJ1-2; D is ambiguous. Germline V CDR1 and CDR2: SGHAT, FQNNGV. The CDR3 spans 13 residues. The V gene lost 6 bases and the J gene lost 1 base, with 9 bases spanning the gap. The CDR3 DNA sequence: TGTGCCAGCAGTCCGAACGATAACTATGGCTACACCTTC. Encoded protein: CASSPNDNYGYTF.